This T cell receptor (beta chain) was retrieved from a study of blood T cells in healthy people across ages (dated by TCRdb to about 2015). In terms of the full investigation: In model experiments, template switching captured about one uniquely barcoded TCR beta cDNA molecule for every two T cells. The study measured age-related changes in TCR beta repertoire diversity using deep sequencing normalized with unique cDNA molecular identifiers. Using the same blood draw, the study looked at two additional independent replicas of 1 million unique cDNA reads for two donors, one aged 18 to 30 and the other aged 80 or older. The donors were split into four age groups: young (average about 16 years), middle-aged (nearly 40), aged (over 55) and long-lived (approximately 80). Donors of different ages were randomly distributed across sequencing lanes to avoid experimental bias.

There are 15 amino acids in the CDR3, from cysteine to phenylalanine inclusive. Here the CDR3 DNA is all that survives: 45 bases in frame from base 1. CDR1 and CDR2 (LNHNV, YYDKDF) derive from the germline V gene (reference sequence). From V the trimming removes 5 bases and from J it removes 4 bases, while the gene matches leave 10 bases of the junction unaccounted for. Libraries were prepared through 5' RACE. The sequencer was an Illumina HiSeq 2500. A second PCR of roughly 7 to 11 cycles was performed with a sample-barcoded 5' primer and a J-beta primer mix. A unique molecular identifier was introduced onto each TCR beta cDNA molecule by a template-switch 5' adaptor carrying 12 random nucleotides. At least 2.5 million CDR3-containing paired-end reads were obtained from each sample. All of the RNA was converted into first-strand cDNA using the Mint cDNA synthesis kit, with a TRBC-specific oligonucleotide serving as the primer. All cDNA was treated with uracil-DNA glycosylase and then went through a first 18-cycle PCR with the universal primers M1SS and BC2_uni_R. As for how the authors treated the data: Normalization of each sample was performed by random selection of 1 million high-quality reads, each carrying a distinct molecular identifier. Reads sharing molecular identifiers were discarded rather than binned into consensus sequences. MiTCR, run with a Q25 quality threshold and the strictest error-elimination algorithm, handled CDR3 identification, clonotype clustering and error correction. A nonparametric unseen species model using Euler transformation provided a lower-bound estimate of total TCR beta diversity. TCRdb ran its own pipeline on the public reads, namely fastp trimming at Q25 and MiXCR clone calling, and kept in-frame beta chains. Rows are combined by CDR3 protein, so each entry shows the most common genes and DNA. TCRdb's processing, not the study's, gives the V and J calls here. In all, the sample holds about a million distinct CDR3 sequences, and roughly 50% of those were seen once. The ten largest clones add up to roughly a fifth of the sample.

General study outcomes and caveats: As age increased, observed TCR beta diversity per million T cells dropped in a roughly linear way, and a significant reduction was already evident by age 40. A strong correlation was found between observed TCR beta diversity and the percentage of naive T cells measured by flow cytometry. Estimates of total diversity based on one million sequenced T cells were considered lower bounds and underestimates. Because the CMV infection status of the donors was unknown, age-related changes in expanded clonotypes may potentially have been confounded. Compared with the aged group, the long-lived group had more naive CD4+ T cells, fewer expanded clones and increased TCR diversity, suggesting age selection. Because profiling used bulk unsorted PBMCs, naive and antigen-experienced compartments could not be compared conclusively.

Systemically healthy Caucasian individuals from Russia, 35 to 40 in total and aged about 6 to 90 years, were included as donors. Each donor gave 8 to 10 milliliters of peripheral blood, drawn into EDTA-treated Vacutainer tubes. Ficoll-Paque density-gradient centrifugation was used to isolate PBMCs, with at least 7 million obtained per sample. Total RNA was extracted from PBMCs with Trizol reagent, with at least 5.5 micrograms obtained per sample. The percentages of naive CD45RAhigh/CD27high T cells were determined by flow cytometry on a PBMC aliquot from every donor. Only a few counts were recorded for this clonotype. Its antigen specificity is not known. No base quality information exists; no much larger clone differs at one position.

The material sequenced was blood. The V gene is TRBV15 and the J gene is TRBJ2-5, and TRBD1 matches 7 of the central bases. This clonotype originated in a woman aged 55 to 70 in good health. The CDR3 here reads CATSGSGQQIETQYF. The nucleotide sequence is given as TGTGCCACCAGCGGATCGGGACAGCAAATAGAGACCCAGTACTTC.